These 2 T cell receptor beta chains came from one sample sequenced in a study of T cell responses to AZD1222 COVID-19 vaccine. Libraries were prepared by immunoSEQ multiplex PCR; TCRdb keeps only in-frame clonotypes and omits some of them. Of 150,000 to 200,000 clones in the sample, about 91% were seen once. Specimen: peripheral blood, collected 28 days after the second AZD1222 dose. Every receptor here comes from an adult who received the AZD1222 COVID-19 vaccine.

The chain recombines TRBV6-4 with TRBJ2-1, with 9 positions matching TRBD2. In germline, CDR1 is MRHNA, CDR2 SNTAGT. With 6 bases clipped from V and 3 bases from J, the junction kept 12 bases outside the gene matches. The CDR3 is made up of 17 amino acids. The CDR3 DNA sequence: TGTGCCAGCAGCCACCTGCCCCTAGCGGGGCACTACAATGAGCAGTTCTTC. Amino acid sequence: CASSHLPLAGHYNEQFF.

The chain carries TRBV10-1 and TRBJ2-5; 12 positions match TRBD2. With V trimmed by 6 bases and J by 1 base, 3 bases remained unmatched. The CDR3 consists of 15 residues. The germline V gene has CDR1 WNHNN and CDR2 SYGVQD (reference sequence). CDR3 protein: CASSVGLAGQETQYF. In DNA form, the CDR3 reads TGCGCCAGCAGCGTGGGACTAGCGGGCCAAGAGACCCAGTACTTC.